A selection of T cell receptor beta chains follows, all from one sample in a study of blood T cells in healthy people across ages. TCRdb reprocessed the 5' RACE reads via MiXCR and lists one record per CDR3 protein. The data contain over a million distinct CDR3 sequences, less than 45% of them seen just once; the ten biggest clones take up about 4%. The sequenced sample was blood. The receptors were gathered from a woman aged 18-29 years in good health. CDR3s include the opening cysteine and the closing phenylalanine or tryptophan. A D gene is named only where the DNA matches it firmly. Some rows mark clone size as missing; the rest say once, few, many or name a class of expanded clone.

clone_size j_call v_call cdr3_length d_call cdr3_nt cdr3_aa
few TRBJ2-3 TRBV21-1 15 NA NA CASSKVASGTDTQYF
few TRBJ1-2 TRBV29-1 13 NA TGCAGCGTTGATGCCGGGGCCGCCTATGGCTACACCTTC CSVDAGAAYGYTF
few TRBJ2-5 TRBV6-2/TRBV6-3 18 NA TGTGCCAGCAGCCCTCCTGGGGTAGCGGTCGGTATCCAAGAGACCCAGTACTTC CASSPPGVAVGIQETQYF
NA TRBJ1-5 TRBV28 15 TRBD1 TGTGCCAGCAGTTTGCCAGGGGGCTCTTGGCAGCCCCAGCATTTT CASSLPGGSWQPQHF
NA TRBJ1-2 TRBV12-3/TRBV12-4 15 TRBD1 TGTGCCAGCAGTATTCCTGGACAGGGCATTCAGGGCTACACCTTC CASSIPGQGIQGYTF
NA TRBJ2-5 TRBV2 17 TRBD2 TGTGCCAGCAGTGAATACGGTCTCGGGGGGGCAGGGGAGACCCAGTACTTC CASSEYGLGGAGETQYF
NA TRBJ2-1 TRBV28 13 NA TGTGCCAGCAGTGTGGGGAACTTTAATGAGCAGTTCTTC CASSVGNFNEQFF
NA TRBJ2-3 TRBV27 14 NA TGTGCCAGCAGTGAACTAGGAGGCACAGATACGCAGTATTTT CASSELGGTDTQYF
few TRBJ1-2 TRBV27 14 TRBD1 TGTGCCAGCAGTTTGCGTAACAGGGGATCTGGCTACACCTTC CASSLRNRGSGYTF
NA TRBJ2-1 TRBV29-1 15 NA TGCAGCGTGACCCAGACTTCAGTGGTGTACAATGAGCAGTTCTTC CSVTQTSVVYNEQFF
NA TRBJ2-5 TRBV20-1 13 NA TGCAGTGCTAGAGCAACTAGGGCAGAGACCCAGTACTTC CSARATRAETQYF
NA TRBJ2-3 TRBV20-1 14 TRBD1 TGCAGTGCTAATCGACAGGGGGCGGTAGATACGCAGTATTTT CSANRQGAVDTQYF
few TRBJ2-1 TRBV12-3/TRBV12-4 11 TRBD2 TGTGCCAGCAGTGACAGACTAGCGCAGTTCTTC CASSDRLAQFF